These T cell receptor beta chains were read from a single sample in a study of identical twins. TCRdb passed the 5' RACE reads through MiXCR, listing each CDR3 protein once. The data show roughly 700,000 distinct CDR3 sequences, over 8.5% seen once. These data are also associated with another study on yellow fever vaccine responses in identical twins.

The sample comprised PBMCs. Source of these receptors: a woman younger than 30 in good health. CDR3s include the opening cysteine and the closing phenylalanine or tryptophan. D genes are given only for firm matches. Clone size, where shown, is once, few, many, or a class for clones that have expanded.

v_gene	len	j_gene	d_gene	abundance	CDR3aa	CDR3nt
TRBV5-1	15	TRBJ2-2	.	few	CASSVSEAGTGELFF	TGCGCCAGCAGCGTAAGCGAGGCTGGGACCGGGGAGCTGTTTTTT
TRBV5-5	15	TRBJ2-1	TRBD2	many	CASSPRLAGGDEQFF	TGTGCCAGCAGCCCCCGACTAGCGGGAGGGGATGAGCAGTTCTTC
TRBV20-1	16	TRBJ1-5	.	.	CSAPTRQGIGNQPQHF	TGCAGTGCTCCCACTAGGCAGGGGATCGGCAATCAGCCCCAGCATTTT
TRBV7-2	14	TRBJ2-1	.	many	CASIPGRHYNEQFF	TGTGCCAGCATACCGGGACGCCACTACAATGAGCAGTTCTTC
TRBV6-2/TRBV6-3	15	TRBJ1-4	.	few	CASSYEADYNEKLFF	TGTGCCAGCAGTTACGAAGCGGACTACAATGAAAAACTGTTTTTT
TRBV6-5	14	TRBJ1-1	.	few	CASSYATDNTEAFF	TGTGCCAGCAGTTACGCGACAGACAACACTGAAGCTTTCTTT
TRBV15	14	TRBJ1-5	.	.	CATSGPWGNQPQHF	TGTGCCACCAGCGGACCATGGGGCAATCAGCCCCAGCATTTT
TRBV11-2	17	TRBJ2-5	.	few	CASNLLSGTSSSETQYF	TGTGCCAGCAACCTCTTGTCAGGGACAAGTAGTTCGGAGACCCAGTACTTC
TRBV6-1	14	TRBJ1-6	.	few	CASTAGFLSSPLHF	TGTGCCAGCACCGCCGGGTTCCTTAGTTCACCCCTCCACTTT
TRBV3-1	15	TRBJ2-1	TRBD2	many	CASSQTGTSNNEQFF	TGTGCCAGCAGCCAAACCGGGACTAGTAATAATGAGCAGTTCTTC
TRBV20-1	14	TRBJ2-7	.	few	CSAVRGGRTYEQYF	TGCAGTGCAGTCAGGGGAGGGAGGACCTACGAGCAGTACTTC
TRBV20-1	16	TRBJ2-1	TRBD2	many	CSAASGGFSGYNEQFF	TGCAGTGCAGCCAGCGGGGGGTTTTCTGGCTACAATGAGCAGTTCTTC
TRBV20-1	14	TRBJ2-7	.	few	CSARDRYRDYEQYF	TGCAGTGCTAGAGATAGGTATAGGGACTACGAGCAGTACTTC
TRBV7-9	15	TRBJ1-5	.	many	CASSSASRSNQPQHF	TGTGCCAGCAGCTCGGCATCTCGTAGCAATCAGCCCCAGCATTTT
TRBV5-1	14	TRBJ2-5	TRBD1	many	CASSRTGPPETQYF	TGCGCCAGCAGCAGGACAGGGCCTCCAGAGACCCAGTACTTC
TRBV7-9	13	TRBJ2-7	.	few	CASRARDKNEQYF	TGTGCCAGCAGAGCCCGGGACAAAAACGAGCAGTACTTC
TRBV11-2	15	TRBJ2-5	.	.	CASSLPGVAQETQYF	TGTGCCAGCAGCCTGCCCGGGGTAGCACAAGAGACCCAGTACTTC
TRBV3-1	18	TRBJ2-3	TRBD2	.	CACSTRLAGGPVTDTQYF	TGTGCCTGCAGTACAAGACTAGCGGGGGGGCCGGTAACAGATACGCAGTATTTT
TRBV3-1	14	TRBJ2-7	.	few	CASSYGGGPNEQYF	TGTGCCAGCAGTTATGGAGGGGGTCCCAATGAGCAGTACTTC